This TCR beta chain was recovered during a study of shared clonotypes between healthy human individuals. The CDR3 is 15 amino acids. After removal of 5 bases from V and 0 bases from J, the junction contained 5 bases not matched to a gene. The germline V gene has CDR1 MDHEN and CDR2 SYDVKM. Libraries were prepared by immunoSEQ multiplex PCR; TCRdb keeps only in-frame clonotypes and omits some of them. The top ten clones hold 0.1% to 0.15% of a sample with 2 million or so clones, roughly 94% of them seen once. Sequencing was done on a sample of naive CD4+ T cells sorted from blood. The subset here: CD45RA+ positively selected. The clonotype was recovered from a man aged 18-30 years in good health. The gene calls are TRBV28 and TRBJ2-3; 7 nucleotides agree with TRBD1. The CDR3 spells CASSPTGQSTDTQYF. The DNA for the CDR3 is TGTGCCAGCAGTCCCACGGGACAGAGCACAGATACGCAGTATTTT.